This entry features one T cell receptor (beta chain) sequence. TCR beta cDNA libraries included unique molecular identifiers. Via MiXCR, TCRdb re-called the PCR reads, giving one row per CDR3 protein. The data hold 150,000 or so distinct CDR3 sequences, with under 40% observed a single time. This sample is drawn from a study of post-analysis software for immune sequencing data. V lost 5 bases, J lost 4 bases, and 9 bases stayed unmatched. The CDR3 runs 16 residues. Germline CDR1 SGHVS, CDR2 FNYEAQ. The sample in question was blood, obtained after autologous hematopoietic stem cell transplantation. The receptor's source is a girl aged 10-17 years with multiple sclerosis. The rearrangement joins TRBV7-6 to TRBJ2-1; TRBD2 matches at 9 bases. The CDR3 sequence is CASSPYSGSDYNEQFF. The DNA for the CDR3 is TGTGCCAGCAGCCCCTATAGCGGGAGCGATTACAATGAGCAGTTCTTC.